This T cell receptor beta chain stems from a study of blood T cell repertoires in COVID-19. Background on the study: Samples taken during acute and convalescent COVID-19 were collected in the United States, Italy and Spain.

This clone was picked up one time. CDR1 SGHRS and CDR2 YFSETQ come from the germline V gene. CDR3 size: 17 residues. V dropped 0 bases and J dropped 4; count of bases not matched to a gene: 6. Data came from immunoSEQ multiplex PCR; TCRdb stores just in-frame clones and leaves some out. The table includes around 140,000 clones, 80% to 85% detected once. The chain has TRBV5-1 and TRBJ2-1, with TRBD2 matching 11 bases. Sample: peripheral blood. The clonotype was recovered from a man in his 60s with acute or convalescent COVID-19. The CDR3 here is CASSLGGTSGEYNEQFF. DNA of the CDR3: TGCGCCAGCAGCTTGGGTGGGACTAGCGGAGAATACAATGAGCAGTTCTTC.